This section outlines one TCR beta chain sequence together with its context. What it binds is unknown. The data are from a study of cytomegalovirus exposure and HLA in healthy donors. Overall study results and limits: Trimming of TCR beta V- and J-genes showed a link, identified in a later analysis, to a missense DCLRE1C variant. Presence/absence analyses took donor sequencing depth as roughly uniform. A later analysis linked some 17,000 TCR beta sequences to HLA alleles at 0.05 false discovery rate.

Primers for the PCR totalled 60 Vbeta and 13 Jbeta. Measured with immunoSEQ multiplex PCR; TCRdb has only the in-frame clones, and not every one. The top ten clones hold over 9.5% of a sample with 100,000 or so clones, roughly four fifths of them seen once. V lost 4 bases to trimming and J lost 8 bases, with 20 bases between them. This CDR3 is 15 amino acids long. CDR1 is MGHRA, CDR2 YSYEKL, per germline. Sequencing was carried out using PBMCs. The receptor comes from a man aged 50 to 59 in good health and CMV-seronegative. This rearrangement joins TRBV4-1 to TRBJ1-2; D call uncertain. The CDR3 sequence is CASSPGGPLARGYTF. The CDR3 DNA is TGCGCCAGCAGCCCGGGAGGCCCCCTGGCGAGGGGCTACACCTTC.